This T cell receptor (beta chain) was retrieved from a study of blood T cell repertoires in COVID-19. The assay was immunoSEQ multiplex PCR, and TCRdb's table has in-frame clones only and misses some. This sample has 200,000 to 250,000 clones, with approximately 80% found just once. Per the germline V gene, CDR1 is SGHNT and CDR2 is YENEEA. The CDR3 contains 16 residues. Losses at the gene ends were 6 bases for V and 4 bases for J; bases not matched to a gene: 11. Sequenced: peripheral blood. The V gene is TRBV11-3, the J gene TRBJ2-2, with 7 bases matching TRBD2. This TCR was recovered from a woman over 75 with acute or convalescent COVID-19. The CDR3 DNA follows: TGTGCCAGCAGTCCTTTGGCGGGAGTGGGCACCGGGGAGCTGTTTTTT. Encoded protein: CASSPLAGVGTGELFF.